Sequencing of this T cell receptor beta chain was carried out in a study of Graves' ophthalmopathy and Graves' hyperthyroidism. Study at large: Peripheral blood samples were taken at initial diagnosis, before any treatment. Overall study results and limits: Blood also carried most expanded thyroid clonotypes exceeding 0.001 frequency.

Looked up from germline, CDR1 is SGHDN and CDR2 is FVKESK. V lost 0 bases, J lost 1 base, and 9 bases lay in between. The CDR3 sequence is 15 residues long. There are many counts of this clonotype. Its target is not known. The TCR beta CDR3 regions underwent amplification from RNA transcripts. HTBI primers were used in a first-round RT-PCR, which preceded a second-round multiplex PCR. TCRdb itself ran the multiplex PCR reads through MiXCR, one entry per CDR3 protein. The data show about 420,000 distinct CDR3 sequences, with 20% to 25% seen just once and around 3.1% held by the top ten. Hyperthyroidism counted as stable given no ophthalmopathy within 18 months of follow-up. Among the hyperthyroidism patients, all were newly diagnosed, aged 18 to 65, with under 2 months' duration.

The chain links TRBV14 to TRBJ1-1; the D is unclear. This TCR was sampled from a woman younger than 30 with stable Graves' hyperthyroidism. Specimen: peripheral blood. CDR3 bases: TGTGCCAGCAGCCAAGAAACCTACCGGAACACTGAAGCTTTCTTT. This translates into CASSQETYRNTEAFF.